This is a list of T cell receptor beta chains from one sample in a study of blood T cells in healthy people across ages. In TCRdb, the 5' RACE reads were re-called with MiXCR into one record per CDR3 protein. The sample has roughly 800,000 distinct CDR3 sequences, about 62% seen once. Sequenced material: blood. All receptors derive from a man aged 25-45 years in good health. Each CDR3 is given with its conserved first and last residue. D genes are given only for firm matches. Clone sizes are given selectively: once, few, many, or a class where the clone is expanded.

TRBV5-1	TRBD2	-	TRBJ2-5	TGCGCCAGCAGCCTTGGCGCCGTACTAGCGGGGGGACCCTCCGAGACCCAGTACTTC	CASSLGAVLAGGPSETQYF
TRBV7-9	TRBD1	once	TRBJ2-7	TGTGCCAGCAAAGGACAGGGGATTGGCGAGCAGTACTTC	CASKGQGIGEQYF
TRBV4-2	-	-	TRBJ1-1	TGTGCCAGCAGCCTACCCCTGGGAACGAACACTGAAGCTTTCTTT	CASSLPLGTNTEAFF
TRBV20-1	-	-	TRBJ1-4	TGCAGTGCTAGAAAAAGCGGGGGCCCCTTCCTAGGTGAAAAACTGTTTTTT	CSARKSGGPFLGEKLFF
TRBV20-1	-	few	TRBJ1-2	TGCAGTGCAATCGGACAGAACTATGGCTACACCTTC	CSAIGQNYGYTF
TRBV9	-	few	TRBJ1-1	TGTGCCAGCAGCGTATACAGAGGAGGGGGCACTGAAGCTTTCTTT	CASSVYRGGGTEAFF
TRBV28	TRBD1	-	TRBJ2-1	TGTGCCAGCAGTTTAGCGGACAGGGTAAAGCAGTTCTTC	CASSLADRVKQFF
TRBV29-1	-	-	TRBJ1-1	TGCAGCGCTAACGGACAGATCTACACTGAAGCTTTCTTT	CSANGQIYTEAFF
TRBV21-1	-	-	TRBJ2-5	TGTGCCAGCAGCAAAGGGACGAGGAGGAGCCCCCGGGACAGAGAGACCCAGTACTTC	CASSKGTRRSPRDRETQYF
TRBV4-1	-	-	TRBJ1-1	TGCGCCAGCAGCCAGGGAAAAACACCTGAAGCTTTCTTT	CASSQGKTPEAFF
TRBV7-9	-	-	TRBJ2-7	TGTGCCAGCAGCTTAGTATCGAACGAGCAGTACTTC	CASSLVSNEQYF
TRBV20-1	TRBD1	-	TRBJ2-3	TGCAGTGCTAGCTTAACTAGGGGACAGGGGCCCACAGATACGCAGTATTTT	CSASLTRGQGPTDTQYF
TRBV27	TRBD2	-	TRBJ2-1	TGTGCCAGCAGCCAAACTAGCGGGAGTCACAATGAGCAGTTCTTC	CASSQTSGSHNEQFF
TRBV5-1	-	-	TRBJ2-5	TGCGCCAGCAGCTCTGGGGCAGGGGAAGGCCAAGAGACCCAGTACTTC	CASSSGAGEGQETQYF
TRBV5-1	TRBD2	-	TRBJ2-3	TGCGCCAGCAGCTTGGCTGGCGGGAGGGCTGTAGATACGCAGTATTTT	CASSLAGGRAVDTQYF
TRBV20-1	TRBD2	few	TRBJ2-7	TGCAGTGCTAGGCCCGCTTCTAGCGGGATAGAGCAGTACTTC	CSARPASSGIEQYF
TRBV14	-	-	TRBJ2-7	TGTGCCAGCAGCCAAGGGGGGCTACAGAGTTACTACGAGCAGTACTTC	CASSQGGLQSYYEQYF
TRBV20-1	TRBD2	-	TRBJ2-4	TGCAGTGCTAGGCCCGGGACTAGAGGGGAAGGGCAGTACTTC	CSARPGTRGEGQYF
TRBV4-2	-	-	TRBJ1-2	TGTGCCAGCAGCCATCGTTTTTCGGGCGCCGGTTATGGCTACACCTTC	CASSHRFSGAGYGYTF
TRBV7-2	TRBD2	-	TRBJ2-3	TGTGCCAGCAGCCGGAAGCGGGAGGCGACAGATACGCAGTATTTT	CASSRKREATDTQYF
TRBV20-1	-	-	TRBJ1-5	TGCAGTGCTAGAGAACAACAAAGTCAGCCCCAGCATTTT	CSAREQQSQPQHF
TRBV12-3/TRBV12-4	-	-	TRBJ1-1	TGTGCCAGCAGCTCCTTAGGGACGGACACTGAAGCTTTCTTT	CASSSLGTDTEAFF
TRBV7-3	-	many	TRBJ1-3	TGTGCCAGCAGCCGCCAGGCGGGGGCTGGAAACACCATATATTTT	CASSRQAGAGNTIYF
TRBV7-9	-	-	TRBJ2-5	TGTGCCAGCATCTCGGCAGGGGAAGAGACCCAGTACTTC	CASISAGEETQYF
TRBV20-1	TRBD2	few	TRBJ2-7	TGCAGTGCTAGAGATCTCACGGTTAGTAGCGGGACCTACGAGCAGTACTTC	CSARDLTVSSGTYEQYF
TRBV7-2	-	few	TRBJ2-5	TGTGCCAGCAGCTTAGGAGGGGGGCAGTACTTC	CASSLGGGQYF
TRBV29-1	TRBD1	few	TRBJ2-3	TGCAGCGTGCTGACAGGGATGGATACGCAGTATTTT	CSVLTGMDTQYF
TRBV19	TRBD1	-	TRBJ1-5	TGTGCCAGTAGTCTCCGCGGACAGGGCGCTTTCAATCAGCCCCAGCATTTT	CASSLRGQGAFNQPQHF
TRBV7-2	TRBD2	few	TRBJ2-1	TGTGCCAGCAGCTTAGATAGCGGGGGCCACAATGAGCAGTTCTTC	CASSLDSGGHNEQFF
TRBV9	-	-	TRBJ2-5	TGTGCCAGCAGCGTGGATCGGACCGAGACCCAGTACTTC	CASSVDRTETQYF
TRBV30	-	-	TRBJ1-2	TGTGCCTTTCGGACGGGCAGTCTCTATGGCTACACCTTC	CAFRTGSLYGYTF
TRBV20-1	TRBD2	-	TRBJ2-7	TGCAGTGCTAGACCGAGCGGGGTCGTCGACGAGCAGTACTTC	CSARPSGVVDEQYF
TRBV20-1	-	few	TRBJ1-2	TGCAGTGCTACGGACCCTGGAGGAGGGGGCTACACCTTC	CSATDPGGGGYTF
TRBV29-1	TRBD2	-	TRBJ2-3	TGCAGCGTGGCGGCGACTAGCGGGGATACGCAGTATTTT	CSVAATSGDTQYF
TRBV20-1	-	few	TRBJ2-1	TGCAGTGCTAGAGTGGAGCACAATGAGCAGTTCTTC	CSARVEHNEQFF
TRBV28	TRBD2	few	TRBJ2-7	TGTGCCAGCAGTTACACCACGGGAGGGCTGACCTACGAGCAGTACTTC	CASSYTTGGLTYEQYF
TRBV12-3/TRBV12-4	TRBD1	-	TRBJ1-4	TGTGCCAGCACCGGGACAGGTCGAACGGAACTGTTTTTT	CASTGTGRTELFF
TRBV20-1	-	-	TRBJ1-2	TGCAGTGCTAGAAAGGCACGTGGCTATGGCTACACCTTC	CSARKARGYGYTF
TRBV12-3/TRBV12-4	TRBD1	-	TRBJ2-7	TGTGCCAGCAGTGATGACAGGGTGGCCTACGAGCAGTACTTC	CASSDDRVAYEQYF
TRBV4-2	-	-	TRBJ1-4	TGTGCCAGCAGCCAAGATGGGCTTTTGCGGGAAAAACTGTTTTTT	CASSQDGLLREKLFF
TRBV29-1	-	-	TRBJ1-1	TGCAGCGTTGCAGCGGACATGAACACTGAAGCTTTCTTT	CSVAADMNTEAFF
TRBV6-4	-	-	TRBJ1-2	TGTGCCAGCAGTGACGGGGCTTCTAACTATGGCTACACCTTC	CASSDGASNYGYTF
TRBV20-1	TRBD1	-	TRBJ2-7	TGCAGTGCTGGGGAACCGGGACAGGGGATGGGGGAGCAGTACTTC	CSAGEPGQGMGEQYF
TRBV6-2/TRBV6-3	-	-	TRBJ2-1	TGTGCCAGCAGTTATTATCAGGGAAGGGAGCAGTTCTTC	CASSYYQGREQFF
TRBV29-1	TRBD1	-	TRBJ2-7	TGCAGCGGAGGGACAGGGCGGAGCGAGCAGTACTTC	CSGGTGRSEQYF
TRBV2	-	-	TRBJ2-5	TGTGCCAGCAGTGAAGGGACAAACTCGTACCAAGAGACCCAGTACTTC	CASSEGTNSYQETQYF
TRBV27	TRBD2	-	TRBJ2-1	TGTGCCAGCAGTGCATCACCAGCGGGAACCTACAATGAGCAGTTCTTC	CASSASPAGTYNEQFF
TRBV5-1	-	-	TRBJ1-6	TGCGCCAGCAGCTTGGACGGCTACCGGAATTCACCCCTCCACTTT	CASSLDGYRNSPLHF
TRBV20-1	TRBD2	-	TRBJ2-5	TGCAGTGCTAGAGATTTCCGACTAGCGGGAGCGGCAGAGACCCAGTACTTC	CSARDFRLAGAAETQYF
TRBV19	-	-	TRBJ1-1	TGTGCCAGTAGTGGACAGAGCCACACTGAAGCTTTCTTT	CASSGQSHTEAFF
TRBV7-2	-	-	TRBJ2-5	TGTGCCAGCAGCTCACCGACAGGCACACAAGAGACCCAGTACTTC	CASSSPTGTQETQYF
TRBV3-1	TRBD2	-	TRBJ2-5	TGTGCCAGCAGCCAGTCCCCGAGCGGGGGAAAAGAGACCCAGTACTTC	CASSQSPSGGKETQYF